These 26 T cell receptor beta chains were all obtained from the same sample, sequenced in a study of T cell changes during pregnancy in multiple sclerosis. Using immunoSEQ multiplex PCR, the repertoire was profiled, and TCRdb retains in-frame clones only, with some absent. The sample lists approximately 52,000 clones, roughly 92% occurring once. The sequences come from CD4+ T cells from peripheral blood mononuclear cells, collected in the third trimester of pregnancy. The origin of the receptors is a female donor with multiple sclerosis, enrolled in a pregnancy study.

CDR3 in DNA: TGCAGCGTTGGCGGGGCTAGAGATACGCAGTATTTT. Translated, it gives CSVGGARDTQYF. The chain uses TRBV29-1 and TRBJ2-3; maybe TRBD2 (6 bases). This CDR3 spans 12 amino acids. Germline-derived CDR1 and CDR2 are SQVTM and ANQGSEA. V gave up 4 bases and J gave up 5 bases, with 10 bases separating them.

This rearrangement joins TRBV28 to TRBJ2-2; maybe TRBD1 (5 bases). V lost 4 bases to trimming and J lost 3 bases, with 15 bases between them. The CDR3 spans 16 residues. Germline assignment: CDR1 MDHEN and CDR2 SYDVKM. CDR3 nucleotide sequence: TGTGCCAGCAGTTCCAATATAAGACAGTACACCGGGGAGCTGTTTTTT. Its protein is CASSSNIRQYTGELFF.

This chain connects TRBV9 to TRBJ1-5; the D is unclear. CDR3 size: 13 residues. Trimming pared 3 bases from V and 9 bases from J, leaving 13 bases between. From germline, CDR1 is SGDLS and CDR2 YYNGEE. This CDR3 is CASSALPSGPQHF. The DNA for the CDR3 is TGTGCCAGCAGCGCCCTCCCAAGCGGGCCCCAGCATTTT. The variable domain in full, with the rest retrieved from reference TRBV9 and TRBJ1-5, is DSGVTQTPKHLITATGQRVTLRCSPRSGDLSVYWYQQSLDQGLQFLIQYYNGEERAKGNILERFSAQQFPDLHSELNLSSLELGDSALYFCASSALPSGPQHFGDGTRLSIL.

The chain uses TRBV11-2 and TRBJ1-1; a weak D match, TRBD1 (6 bases). V shed 5 bases and J shed 0 bases, with 13 bases lying between them. This CDR3 has 15 amino acids. In germline, CDR1 is SGHAT, CDR2 FQNNGV. This CDR3 is CASSVQGIMNTEAFF. CDR3 coding DNA: TGTGCCAGCAGCGTACAGGGAATAATGAACACTGAAGCTTTCTTT.

The chain couples TRBV2 to TRBJ2-3, with 9 bases lining up with TRBD2. Germline V lookup: CDR1 SNHLY, CDR2 FYNNEI. V shed 5 bases and J 3 bases; nucleotides not matched to a gene: 6. The CDR3 is made up of 15 amino acids. CDR3 in amino acids: CASSSRLAETDTQYF. As DNA, the CDR3 is TGTGCCAGCAGTTCTCGACTAGCGGAGACAGATACGCAGTATTTT.

CDR3: CASSVGTPSSPLHF. For the CDR3, the DNA is TGTGCCAGCAGCGTAGGCACTCCAAGCTCACCCCTCCACTTT. The chain employs TRBV9 and TRBJ1-6; no clear D. Deletions cut 0 bases from V and 10 bases from J, with 11 bases between. The CDR3 has 14 residues. Germline-derived CDR1 and CDR2 are SGDLS and YYNGEE.

V is TRBV6-1 and J is TRBJ1-5; D not resolved. CDR3 size: 14 residues. Trimming removed 1 base at V and 7 bases at J, with 11 bases between. The germline V gene encodes CDR1 MNHNS and CDR2 SASEGT. The CDR3 spells CASSEVGSLQPQHF. DNA for the CDR3: TGTGCCAGCAGTGAAGTAGGGAGTTTGCAGCCCCAGCATTTT.

The chain couples TRBV2 to TRBJ2-3; 13 positions match TRBD2. CDR1 SNHLY and CDR2 FYNNEI come from the germline V gene. V lost 10 bases, J lost 1 base, and 5 bases stayed unmatched. The CDR3 loop spans 15 amino acids. This CDR3 reads CATRLAGGGTDTQYF. The DNA for the CDR3 is TGTGCCACCCGACTAGCGGGAGGCGGCACAGATACGCAGTATTTT.

This clone was found a few times. The V and J genes are TRBV6-5 and TRBJ1-2, with a possible D match to TRBD1 (5 bases). Germline CDR1 MNHEY, CDR2 SVGAGI. The CDR3 contains 14 residues. Trimming removed 5 bases at V and 3 bases at J, with 13 bases between. CDR3 coding DNA: TGTGCCAGCAGTCTACAGGCGTCCGACTATGGCTACACCTTC. Amino acid sequence: CASSLQASDYGYTF.

The rearrangement links TRBV21-1 to TRBJ2-3; whether TRBD2, the table's D call, matches the DNA was not checked. TRBV21-1 is a pseudogene locus. CDR3 length equals 16 residues. The DNA of the CDR3 is TGTGCCAGCAGCAAAGCTAGCGGGAGCGGAACAGATACGCAGTATTTT. It yields the protein CASSKASGSGTDTQYF.

The chain has TRBV6-1 and TRBJ2-5; D perhaps matches TRBD2 (7 bases). The CDR3 is 14 residues long. Trimming stripped 5 bases from V and 4 bases from J, with 14 bases between. Germline CDR1 reads MNHNS; CDR2 reads SASEGT. CDR3 loop: CASSPLRGGETQYF. The CDR3, as DNA: TGTGCCAGCAGTCCCTTGAGGGGGGGAGAGACCCAGTACTTC.

The CDR3 loop reads CASSPGGGDQPQHF. The CDR3 DNA reads TGTGCCAGTAGTCCCGGGGGAGGAGATCAGCCCCAGCATTTT. The J gene is TRBJ1-5, the V gene TRBV19, with a tentative D call TRBD1 (5 bases). Trimming shortened V by 5 bases and J by 5 bases, and 13 bases separated the two germline ends. The CDR3 extends over 14 amino acids. The germline CDR1 and CDR2 sequences are LNHDA and SQIVND (reference sequence).

V gene TRBV29-1 combines with J gene TRBJ1-2; D ambiguous. Germline V lookup: CDR1 SQVTM, CDR2 ANQGSEA. The CDR3 is 15 residues long. V was clipped by 0 bases and J by 1 base, with 12 bases between them. DNA for the CDR3: TGCAGCGTTGAAGATGCCCGCCAGAATAACTATGGCTACACCTTC. Residues: CSVEDARQNNYGYTF. Supplemented by reference TRBV29-1 and TRBJ1-2, the full variable domain reads SAVISQKPSRDICQRGTSLTIQCQVDSQVTMMFWYRQQPGQSLTLIATANQGSEATYESGFVIDKFPISRPNLTFSTLTVSNMSPEDSSIYLCSVEDARQNNYGYTFGSGTRLTVV.

This clone showed up just once. The CDR3 DNA is TGTGCCAGCAGACGGCCGGGACAGGGGCGGTGGGAAAAACTGTTTTTT. Protein product: CASRRPGQGRWEKLFF. V gene TRBV28 combines with J gene TRBJ1-4, with TRBD1 matching 10 bases. The CDR3 contains 16 residues. The V gene's germline CDR1 is MDHEN and CDR2 SYDVKM. V shed 6 bases and J 8 bases; nucleotides not matched to a gene: 12.

The chain uses TRBV6-6 and TRBJ2-5; the D gene is possibly TRBD1 (6 bases). V shed 6 bases and J shed 2 bases, with 13 bases lying between them. Germline CDR1 reads MNHNY; CDR2 reads SVGAGI (reference sequence). This CDR3 region has 14 residues. CDR3 sequence: CASSRQVEQETQYF. The CDR3 nucleotides read TGTGCCAGCAGCCGACAGGTAGAACAAGAGACCCAGTACTTC.

The chain recombines TRBV4-1 with TRBJ1-4, with 7 bases that match TRBD1. V was clipped by 4 bases and J by 0 bases; unmatched bases: 8. The CDR3 totals 17 residues. The germline CDR1 and CDR2 sequences are MGHRA and YSYEKL. The CDR3 bases are TGCGCCAGCAGCCCGTCGGACAGGTATGCAACTAATGAAAAACTGTTTTTT. It translates to CASSPSDRYATNEKLFF.

In its sample, this clone was seen once. The chain couples TRBV19 to TRBJ1-1, with D possibly being TRBD1 (5 bases). The V end lost 8 bases, the J end lost 4 bases, and 14 bases lay between the germline ends. Germline lookup yields CDR1 LNHDA and CDR2 SQIVND (reference sequence). The CDR3 is made up of 13 amino acids. CDR3 sequence: CASDAGRSTEAFF. In DNA, the CDR3 is TGTGCCAGTGATGCAGGGAGGAGCACTGAAGCTTTCTTT.

The rearrangement joins TRBV29-1 to TRBJ2-5; weak D call: TRBD2 (6 bases). The germline V gene has CDR1 SQVTM and CDR2 ANQGSEA. The ends were cut back, 6 bases at V and 7 bases at J, with 18 bases in the middle. The CDR3 runs to 13 residues. In nucleotides, the CDR3 is TGCAGCGTCCCCGGGAGAAGGGATTGGACCCAGTACTTC. It yields the protein CSVPGRRDWTQYF. The entire variable domain, with the rest obtained from reference TRBV29-1 and TRBJ2-5, is as follows: SAVISQKPSRDICQRGTSLTIQCQVDSQVTMMFWYRQQPGQSLTLIATANQGSEATYESGFVIDKFPISRPNLTFSTLTVSNMSPEDSSIYLCSVPGRRDWTQYFGPGTRLLVL.

This chain links TRBV6-1 with TRBJ2-1, with 12 bases aligning to TRBD1. Unmatched junction bases numbered 4, after V lost 4 bases and J lost 9 bases. There are 14 residues in the CDR3. The germline V gene has CDR1 MNHNS and CDR2 SASEGT. CDR3 nucleotide sequence: TGTGCCAGCAGTGGGGGACAGGGGGCGAGTGAGCAGTTCTTC. Amino acids: CASSGGQGASEQFF.

The V and J genes are TRBV5-1 and TRBJ2-3, with 10 positions matching TRBD2. The CDR3 runs to 18 residues. J was trimmed by 5 bases and V by 1 base; bases with no gene match: 13. Per germline, CDR1 SGHRS and CDR2 YFSETQ. The CDR3, as DNA: TGCGCCAGCAGCTTGCCCTCTGTACTACTAGCGGGGCAAGATACGCAGTATTTT. It yields the protein CASSLPSVLLAGQDTQYF.

CDR3: CARVELNEQFF. For the CDR3, the DNA is TGTGCCAGGGTGGAGCTGAATGAGCAGTTCTTC. This chain links TRBV7-7 with TRBJ2-1; D not resolved. Germline V gives CDR1 SSHAT, CDR2 FNYEAQ (reference sequence). V was trimmed by 9 bases and J by 7 bases, leaving 10 bases between them. The CDR3 is 11 residues long.

The chain uses TRBV6-1 and TRBJ2-2; 8 positions agree with TRBD1. The CDR3 has 16 amino acids. After removal of 4 bases from V and 7 bases from J, the junction contained 11 bases not matched to a gene. In germline, CDR1 is MNHNS, CDR2 SASEGT. The CDR3 loop is CASSADRGQVYGELFF. Written as DNA, the CDR3 is TGTGCCAGCAGTGCCGACAGGGGTCAGGTTTACGGGGAGCTGTTTTTT.

The V call is TRBV2, the J call TRBJ1-1; D may be TRBD1 (6 bases). V lost 3 bases and J lost 1, with 9 bases in between. The CDR3 extends over 14 amino acids. Germline V gene data show CDR1 as SNHLY and CDR2 as FYNNEI. The CDR3: CASSDLTGNTEAFF. In DNA, the CDR3 is TGTGCCAGCAGTGACCTGACAGGGAACACTGAAGCTTTCTTT.

This CDR3 reads CASSRRGGKETQYF. CDR3 nucleotide sequence: TGTGCCAGCAGCCGGCGGGGGGGCAAAGAGACCCAGTACTTC. The chain employs TRBV5-6 and TRBJ2-5, with 9 bases aligning to TRBD2. Germline lookup yields CDR1 SGHDT and CDR2 YYEEEE. CDR3 length: 14 residues. Unmatched junction bases numbered 4, after V lost 4 bases and J lost 3 bases.

The chain employs TRBV27 and TRBJ2-3; 7 bases fit TRBD2. V shed 5 bases, J shed 8 bases, and the junction held 7 bases outside the gene matches. This CDR3 spans 13 amino acids. Germline loops: CDR1 MNHEY, CDR2 SMNVEV (reference sequence). The CDR3 here is CASSTPGLLTQYF. In DNA, the CDR3 is TGTGCCAGCAGTACCCCGGGACTACTTACGCAGTATTTT.

The chain has TRBV30 and TRBJ1-1; no clear D gene. Germline-derived CDR1 and CDR2 are GTSNPN and SVGIG (reference sequence). This CDR3 has 11 amino acids. V was shortened by 2 bases and J by 4 bases, with 5 bases between the two germline ends. CDR3 in amino acids: CAWSSGTEAFF. The CDR3 DNA reads as TGTGCCTGGAGTTCGGGCACTGAAGCTTTCTTT.